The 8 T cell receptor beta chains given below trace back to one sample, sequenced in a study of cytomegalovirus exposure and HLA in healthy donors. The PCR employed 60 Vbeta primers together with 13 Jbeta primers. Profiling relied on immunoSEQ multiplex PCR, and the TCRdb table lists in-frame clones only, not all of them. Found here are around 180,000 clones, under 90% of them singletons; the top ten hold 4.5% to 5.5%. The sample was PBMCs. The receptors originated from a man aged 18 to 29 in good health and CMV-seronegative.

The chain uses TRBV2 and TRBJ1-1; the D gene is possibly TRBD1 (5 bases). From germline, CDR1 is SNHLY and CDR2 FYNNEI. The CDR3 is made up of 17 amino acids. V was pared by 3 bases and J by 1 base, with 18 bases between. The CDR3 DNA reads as TGTGCCAGCAGTGATGCCCTGGGTGGACAATCGAACACTGAAGCTTTCTTT. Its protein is CASSDALGGQSNTEAFF. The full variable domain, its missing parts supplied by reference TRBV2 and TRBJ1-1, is EPEVTQTPSHQVTQMGQEVILRCVPISNHLYFYWYRQILGQKVEFLVSFYNNEISEKSEIFDDQFSVERPDGSNFTLKIRSTKLEDSAMYFCASSDALGGQSNTEAFFGQGTRLTVV.

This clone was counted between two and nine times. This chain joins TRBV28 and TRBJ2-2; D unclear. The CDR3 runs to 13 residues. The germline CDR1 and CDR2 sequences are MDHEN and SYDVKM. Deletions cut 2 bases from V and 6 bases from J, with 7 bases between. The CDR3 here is CASSLLLSGELFF. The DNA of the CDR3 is TGTGCCAGCAGTTTACTGTTATCCGGGGAGCTGTTTTTT. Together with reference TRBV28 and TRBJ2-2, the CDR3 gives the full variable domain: DVKVTQSSRYLVKRTGEKVFLECVQDMDHENMFWYRQDPGLGLRLIYFSYDVKMKEKGDIPEGYSVSREKKERFSLILESASTNQTSMYLCASSLLLSGELFFGEGSRLTVL.

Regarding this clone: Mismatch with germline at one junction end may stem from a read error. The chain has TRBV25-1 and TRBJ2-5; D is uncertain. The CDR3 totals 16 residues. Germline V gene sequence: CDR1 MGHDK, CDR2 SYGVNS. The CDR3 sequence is CASSDLLTANQEAQYF. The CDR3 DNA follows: TGTGCCAGCAGTGACCTCCTAACTGCAAACCAAGAGGCCCAGTACTTC.

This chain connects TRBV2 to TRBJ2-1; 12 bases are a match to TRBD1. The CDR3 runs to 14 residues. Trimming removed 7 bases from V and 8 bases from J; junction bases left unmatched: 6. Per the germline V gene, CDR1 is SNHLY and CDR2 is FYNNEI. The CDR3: CASIRDRGPDEQFF. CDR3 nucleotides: TGTGCCAGCATCAGGGACAGGGGGCCGGATGAGCAGTTCTTC.

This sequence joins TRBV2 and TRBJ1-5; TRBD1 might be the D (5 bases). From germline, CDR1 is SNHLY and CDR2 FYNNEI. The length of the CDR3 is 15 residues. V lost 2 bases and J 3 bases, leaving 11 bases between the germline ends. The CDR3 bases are TGTGCCAGCAGTGAATCGAACAGGCACAATCAGCCCCAGCATTTT. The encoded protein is CASSESNRHNQPQHF.

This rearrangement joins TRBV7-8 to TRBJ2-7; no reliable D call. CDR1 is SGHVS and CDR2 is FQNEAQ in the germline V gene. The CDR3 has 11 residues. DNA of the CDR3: TGTGGACTTCCTCTCTCCTACGAGCAGTACTTC. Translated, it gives CGLPLSYEQYF.

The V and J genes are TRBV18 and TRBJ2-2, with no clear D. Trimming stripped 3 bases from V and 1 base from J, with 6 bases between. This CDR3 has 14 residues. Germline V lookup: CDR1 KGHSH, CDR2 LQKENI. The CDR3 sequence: CASSPVQNTGELFF. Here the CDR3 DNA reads TGTGCCAGCTCACCTGTACAGAACACCGGGGAGCTGTTTTTT.

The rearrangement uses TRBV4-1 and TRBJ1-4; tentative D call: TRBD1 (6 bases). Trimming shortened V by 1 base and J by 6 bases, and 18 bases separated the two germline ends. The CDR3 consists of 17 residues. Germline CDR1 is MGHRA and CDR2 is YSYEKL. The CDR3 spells CASSQVLFSRGDEKLFF. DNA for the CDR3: TGCGCCAGCAGCCAAGTCCTGTTTAGCAGGGGCGATGAAAAACTGTTTTTT.